These T cell receptor beta chains were read from a single sample in a study of shared clonotypes between healthy human individuals. The method was immunoSEQ multiplex PCR; TCRdb's version includes in-frame clones alone and lacks a portion of them. The table includes over a million clones, 98% detected once. The sequenced material came from naive CD4+ T cells sorted from blood. Receptors were obtained from a man younger than 40 in good health. The CDR3 runs from the conserved cysteine through the conserved F or W. The order of the fields is CDR3 DNA, CDR3 protein, CDR3 length, V gene, D gene, clone size, J gene. The D gene is left open where the match is weak. Rows give clone size only sometimes, using once, few, many, or a class for an expanded clone.

cdr3_nt: TGCGCCAGCAGCTTGAGTGCGGGAGGGAGACAAGAGACCCAGTACTTC
cdr3_aa: CASSLSAGGRQETQYF
cdr3_length: 16
v_call: TRBV5-1
d_call: TRBD2
clone_size: once
j_call: TRBJ2-5

cdr3_nt: TGCAGCGTTGAGGGACGGGTGAACACTGAAGCTTTCTTT
cdr3_aa: CSVEGRVNTEAFF
cdr3_length: 13
v_call: TRBV29-1
d_call: .
clone_size: .
j_call: TRBJ1-1

cdr3_nt: TGTGCCAGCAGAAATACACTAGGAACTTTCTTT
cdr3_aa: CASRNTLGTFF
cdr3_length: 11
v_call: TRBV6-5
d_call: .
clone_size: .
j_call: TRBJ1-1

cdr3_nt: TGTGCCAGCAGTCTAGCGGGGACGACAGATACGCAGTATTTT
cdr3_aa: CASSLAGTTDTQYF
cdr3_length: 14
v_call: TRBV7-9
d_call: TRBD2
clone_size: .
j_call: TRBJ2-3

cdr3_nt: TGTGCCAGCTCCCGGGACGGACCGCACAATGAGCAGTTCTTC
cdr3_aa: CASSRDGPHNEQFF
cdr3_length: 14
v_call: TRBV18
d_call: .
clone_size: .
j_call: TRBJ2-1

cdr3_nt: TGCAGCGTTGGATTCCCACAGAATAGTGCTGAAAAACTGTTTTTT
cdr3_aa: CSVGFPQNSAEKLFF
cdr3_length: 15
v_call: TRBV29-1
d_call: .
clone_size: .
j_call: TRBJ1-4

cdr3_nt: TGTGCCAGCTCACCACCGTCTGGGTTTGGCTACACCTTC
cdr3_aa: CASSPPSGFGYTF
cdr3_length: 13
v_call: TRBV18
d_call: .
clone_size: .
j_call: TRBJ1-2

cdr3_nt: TGTGCCAGCAGTGAAGCAGGCGGGCCGAATCAGCCCCAGCATTTT
cdr3_aa: CASSEAGGPNQPQHF
cdr3_length: 15
v_call: TRBV6-1
d_call: .
clone_size: .
j_call: TRBJ1-5

cdr3_nt: TGCGCCAGCAGCCAAGATCCCAGAATGAACACTGAAGCTTTCTTT
cdr3_aa: CASSQDPRMNTEAFF
cdr3_length: 15
v_call: TRBV4-3
d_call: .
clone_size: .
j_call: TRBJ1-1

cdr3_nt: TGCGCCAGCCGACTTAACATTGGAGGCACCTACAATGAGCAGTTCTTC
cdr3_aa: CASRLNIGGTYNEQFF
cdr3_length: 16
v_call: TRBV5-1
d_call: .
clone_size: .
j_call: TRBJ2-1

cdr3_nt: TGTGCCAGCAGCATCGGGAGCCGGCCGGGTATGAACACTGAAGCTTTCTTT
cdr3_aa: CASSIGSRPGMNTEAFF
cdr3_length: 17
v_call: TRBV9
d_call: .
clone_size: .
j_call: TRBJ1-1

cdr3_nt: TGCGCCAGCAATCTTGACAGGCGAGATCCCTACGAGCAGTACTTC
cdr3_aa: CASNLDRRDPYEQYF
cdr3_length: 15
v_call: TRBV5-1
d_call: .
clone_size: .
j_call: TRBJ2-7

cdr3_nt: TGTGCCAGCAGCCCCTCGGTTCCCACCTATGGCTACACCTTC
cdr3_aa: CASSPSVPTYGYTF
cdr3_length: 14
v_call: TRBV7-9
d_call: .
clone_size: .
j_call: TRBJ1-2

cdr3_nt: TGTGCCAGCAGCAGTAGCGGGAACTACGAGCAGTACTTC
cdr3_aa: CASSSSGNYEQYF
cdr3_length: 13
v_call: TRBV7-2
d_call: TRBD2
clone_size: .
j_call: TRBJ2-7

cdr3_nt: TGCGCCAGCAGCCTTCATGGGACTAGCGAAGAGACCCAGTACTTC
cdr3_aa: CASSLHGTSEETQYF
cdr3_length: 15
v_call: TRBV5-1
d_call: TRBD2
clone_size: .
j_call: TRBJ2-5

cdr3_nt: TGCGCCAGCAGTCTCACAGATACGCAGTATTTT
cdr3_aa: CASSLTDTQYF
cdr3_length: 11
v_call: TRBV5-1
d_call: .
clone_size: .
j_call: TRBJ2-3

cdr3_nt: TGTGCCAGCAGCCAATACAGGGCGGCCGGGGAGCTGTTTTTT
cdr3_aa: CASSQYRAAGELFF
cdr3_length: 14
v_call: TRBV14
d_call: .
clone_size: .
j_call: TRBJ2-2

cdr3_nt: TGTGCCAGCAGGCCCACTAGCGGGAGGTTGGATACGCAGTATTTT
cdr3_aa: CASRPTSGRLDTQYF
cdr3_length: 15
v_call: TRBV11-3
d_call: TRBD2
clone_size: .
j_call: TRBJ2-3

cdr3_nt: TGCAGCGTCGCGGGGGCAAGCTCCTACAATGAGCAGTTCTTC
cdr3_aa: CSVAGASSYNEQFF
cdr3_length: 14
v_call: TRBV29-1
d_call: .
clone_size: once
j_call: TRBJ2-1

cdr3_nt: TGTGCCAGCAGGAGGACAGGGTTGAACACTGAAGCTTTCTTT
cdr3_aa: CASRRTGLNTEAFF
cdr3_length: 14
v_call: TRBV6-5
d_call: TRBD1
clone_size: .
j_call: TRBJ1-1

cdr3_nt: TGTGCCAGCAGCTTAGCGAGGGTACAGCTAAAGCAGTACTTC
cdr3_aa: CASSLARVQLKQYF
cdr3_length: 14
v_call: TRBV11-2
d_call: .
clone_size: once
j_call: TRBJ2-7

cdr3_nt: TGTGCCAGCTCACCAAGGGACAGGATCAGCACAGATACGCAGTATTTT
cdr3_aa: CASSPRDRISTDTQYF
cdr3_length: 16
v_call: TRBV18
d_call: TRBD1
clone_size: .
j_call: TRBJ2-3

cdr3_nt: TGTGCCAGCAGCGTTCGACTAGCGGGAGAGGCTGAGCAGTTCTTC
cdr3_aa: CASSVRLAGEAEQFF
cdr3_length: 15
v_call: TRBV9
d_call: TRBD2
clone_size: .
j_call: TRBJ2-1

cdr3_nt: TGCAGCGCAACCGCGCAGAGCTCTGGGGCCAACGTCCTGACTTTC
cdr3_aa: CSATAQSSGANVLTF
cdr3_length: 15
v_call: TRBV29-1
d_call: .
clone_size: .
j_call: TRBJ2-6

cdr3_nt: TGTGCCAGCAGCCCGCGGGGGGAGATGGGCGGGGAGCTGTTTTTT
cdr3_aa: CASSPRGEMGGELFF
cdr3_length: 15
v_call: TRBV5-4
d_call: TRBD2
clone_size: .
j_call: TRBJ2-2

cdr3_nt: TGCAGCGTTCGATTTAAGAAGCGGGAGGACAATGAGCAGTTCTTC
cdr3_aa: CSVRFKKREDNEQFF
cdr3_length: 15
v_call: TRBV29-1
d_call: TRBD2
clone_size: .
j_call: TRBJ2-1

cdr3_nt: TGTGCCAGCAGTTTATGGACAGGGAGAGGCTACACCTTC
cdr3_aa: CASSLWTGRGYTF
cdr3_length: 13
v_call: TRBV6-1
d_call: TRBD1
clone_size: .
j_call: TRBJ1-2

cdr3_nt: TGTGCCAGCAGGAGGACTAGCGGTTACAATGAGCAGTTCTTC
cdr3_aa: CASRRTSGYNEQFF
cdr3_length: 14
v_call: TRBV27
d_call: TRBD2
clone_size: .
j_call: TRBJ2-1

cdr3_nt: TGCGCCAGCAGCTACACCCCTTCCTTCGGACTGAACACTGAAGCTTTCTTT
cdr3_aa: CASSYTPSFGLNTEAFF
cdr3_length: 17
v_call: TRBV5-1
d_call: .
clone_size: .
j_call: TRBJ1-1

cdr3_nt: TGTGCCAGCTCACCACTAGAGATCGGCTCCTACGAGCAGTACTTC
cdr3_aa: CASSPLEIGSYEQYF
cdr3_length: 15
v_call: TRBV18
d_call: .
clone_size: .
j_call: TRBJ2-7

cdr3_nt: TGTGCCAGCAGAGCGACCAGATACGAGCAGTACTTC
cdr3_aa: CASRATRYEQYF
cdr3_length: 12
v_call: TRBV6-5
d_call: .
clone_size: once
j_call: TRBJ2-7

cdr3_nt: TGTGCCAGCAGACAGCGGGCCCGTGACGGTGAGCAGTTCTTC
cdr3_aa: CASRQRARDGEQFF
cdr3_length: 14
v_call: TRBV7-2
d_call: .
clone_size: .
j_call: TRBJ2-1

cdr3_nt: TGTGCCAGCAGCTTTGCCGCAACAAATCAGCCCCAGCATTTT
cdr3_aa: CASSFAATNQPQHF
cdr3_length: 14
v_call: TRBV5-8
d_call: .
clone_size: .
j_call: TRBJ1-5

cdr3_nt: TGCGCCAGCAGCTATCCGACGGGGGGCCTCAACACCGGGGAGCTGTTTTTT
cdr3_aa: CASSYPTGGLNTGELFF
cdr3_length: 17
v_call: TRBV5-1
d_call: .
clone_size: .
j_call: TRBJ2-2

cdr3_nt: TGTGCCAGCAGCGTCTTCAGCGGGAGGGGCCCCAATGAGCAGTTCTTC
cdr3_aa: CASSVFSGRGPNEQFF
cdr3_length: 16
v_call: TRBV9
d_call: TRBD2
clone_size: .
j_call: TRBJ2-1

cdr3_nt: TGTGCCAGCTCACCAGTCCGGGGTCCTGACACTGAAGCTTTCTTT
cdr3_aa: CASSPVRGPDTEAFF
cdr3_length: 15
v_call: TRBV18
d_call: .
clone_size: .
j_call: TRBJ1-1

cdr3_nt: TGCGCCAGCAGCCGACACATCCGGGACTACGAGCAGTACTTC
cdr3_aa: CASSRHIRDYEQYF
cdr3_length: 14
v_call: TRBV4-3
d_call: .
clone_size: .
j_call: TRBJ2-7

cdr3_nt: TGTGCCAGCAGTGAGACGCCAGGGGGCTTGGAAAAACTGTTTTTT
cdr3_aa: CASSETPGGLEKLFF
cdr3_length: 15
v_call: TRBV6-1
d_call: TRBD1
clone_size: .
j_call: TRBJ1-4

cdr3_nt: TGTGCCTGGAGTCGGGGGGCCGGGACAGGGCGCTCCTACGAGCAGTACTTC
cdr3_aa: CAWSRGAGTGRSYEQYF
cdr3_length: 17
v_call: TRBV30
d_call: TRBD1
clone_size: .
j_call: TRBJ2-7

cdr3_nt: TGTGCCATCAGTGTCGGTCACTCGGCCACAGATACGCAGTATTTT
cdr3_aa: CAISVGHSATDTQYF
cdr3_length: 15
v_call: TRBV10-3
d_call: .
clone_size: .
j_call: TRBJ2-3

cdr3_nt: TGTGCCAGCAGTTACTCTAGCGGGAGTTTGGAGACCCAGTACTTC
cdr3_aa: CASSYSSGSLETQYF
cdr3_length: 15
v_call: TRBV6-6
d_call: TRBD2
clone_size: .
j_call: TRBJ2-5

cdr3_nt: TGTGCCGGCCTAACGGACAGAAACACCGGGGAGCTGTTTTTT
cdr3_aa: CAGLTDRNTGELFF
cdr3_length: 14
v_call: TRBV6-1
d_call: .
clone_size: .
j_call: TRBJ2-2

cdr3_nt: TGTGCCAGCAGCGCGGACGCCGGGAGTTATACGCAGTATTTT
cdr3_aa: CASSADAGSYTQYF
cdr3_length: 14
v_call: TRBV9
d_call: .
clone_size: .
j_call: TRBJ2-3

cdr3_nt: TGTGCCTGGAGGACCGGCCCTCACCCCGTGGAGACCCAGTACTTC
cdr3_aa: CAWRTGPHPVETQYF
cdr3_length: 15
v_call: TRBV30
d_call: .
clone_size: .
j_call: TRBJ2-5

cdr3_nt: TGTGCCAGCAGCTTAATCCGAATAGGCGCCGCGGAGCTGTTTTTT
cdr3_aa: CASSLIRIGAAELFF
cdr3_length: 15
v_call: TRBV7-8
d_call: .
clone_size: once
j_call: TRBJ2-2